This TCR beta chain was captured by sequencing in a study of T cells in Graves' hyperthyroidism and ophthalmopathy. This CDR3 has 18 residues. The germline V gene has CDR1 LNHNV and CDR2 YYDKDF (reference sequence). V was clipped by 0 bases and J by 0 bases, with 12 bases between them. Findings of the study overall: By a 13 V-J model, ophthalmopathy was set apart from stable hyperthyroidism. Researchers found most expanded thyroid clonotypes above 0.001 in blood as well. Model predictions of ophthalmopathy came a median roughly 6.4 months before onset.

Authors of the study amplified TCR beta CDR3 regions from RNA transcripts. TCR CDR3 regions were first amplified by RT-PCR with HTBI primers. TCRdb itself ran the multiplex PCR reads through MiXCR, one entry per CDR3 protein. Of 600,000 or so distinct CDR3 sequences listed, 40% to 55% are singletons. Note on this clonotype: Its antigen is currently unknown.

Uncontrolled infection, other autoimmune disease, pregnancy or lactation led to exclusion. The chain is built from TRBV15 and TRBJ1-6, with a tentative D call TRBD1 (5 bases). This receptor was identified in a woman aged 18 to 35 with Graves' hyperthyroidism. What was sequenced was peripheral blood or thyroid tissue (not recorded which). The CDR3 loop reads CATSRDPGGGSYNSPLHF. In DNA form, the CDR3 reads TGTGCCACCAGCAGAGACCCCGGTGGGGGCTCCTATAATTCACCCCTCCACTTT.